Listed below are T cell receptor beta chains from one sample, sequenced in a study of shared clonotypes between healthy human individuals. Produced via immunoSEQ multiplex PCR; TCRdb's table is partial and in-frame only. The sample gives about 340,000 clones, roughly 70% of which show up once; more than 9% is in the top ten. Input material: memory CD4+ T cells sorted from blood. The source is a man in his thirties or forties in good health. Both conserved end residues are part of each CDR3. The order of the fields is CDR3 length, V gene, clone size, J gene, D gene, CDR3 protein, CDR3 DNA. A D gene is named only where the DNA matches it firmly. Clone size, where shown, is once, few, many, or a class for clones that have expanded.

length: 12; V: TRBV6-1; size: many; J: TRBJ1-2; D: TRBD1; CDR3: CASSPRQGGYTF; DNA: TGTGCCAGCAGTCCCCGACAGGGTGGCTACACCTTC
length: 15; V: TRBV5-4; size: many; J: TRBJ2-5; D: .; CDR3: CASSSPTETAETQYF; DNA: TGTGCCAGCAGCTCCCCGACCGAAACGGCAGAGACCCAGTACTTC
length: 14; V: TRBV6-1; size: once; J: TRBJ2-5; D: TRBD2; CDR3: CASSDLAGEETQYF; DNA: TGTGCCAGCAGTGATCTAGCGGGAGAAGAGACCCAGTACTTC
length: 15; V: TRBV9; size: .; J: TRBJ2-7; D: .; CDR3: CASSGDLAPPYEQYF; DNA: TGTGCCAGCAGCGGGGACCTTGCGCCCCCCTACGAGCAGTACTTC
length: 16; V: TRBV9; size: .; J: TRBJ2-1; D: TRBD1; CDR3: CASSDTTGTVPNEQFF; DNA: TGTGCCAGCAGCGACACGACAGGGACGGTACCGAATGAGCAGTTCTTC
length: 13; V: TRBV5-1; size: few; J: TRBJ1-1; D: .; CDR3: CASSFDQNTEAFF; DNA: TGCGCCAGCAGCTTTGATCAGAACACTGAAGCTTTCTTT
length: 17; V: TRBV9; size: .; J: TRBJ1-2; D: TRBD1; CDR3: CASSVFPRTGRNYGYTF; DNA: TGTGCCAGCAGCGTATTTCCCAGGACAGGGAGAAACTATGGCTACACCTTC
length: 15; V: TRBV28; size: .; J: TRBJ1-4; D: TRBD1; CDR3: CASSLWTGAGEKLFF; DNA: TGTGCCAGCAGTCTATGGACAGGGGCAGGGGAAAAACTGTTTTTT
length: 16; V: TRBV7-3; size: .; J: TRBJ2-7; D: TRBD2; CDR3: CASSLSRLAGAYEQYF; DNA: TGTGCCAGCAGCTTGTCCCGACTAGCGGGAGCCTACGAGCAGTACTTC
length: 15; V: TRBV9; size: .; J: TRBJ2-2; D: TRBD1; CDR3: CASSDRDRGSGELFF; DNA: TGTGCCAGCAGCGACCGGGACAGGGGCAGTGGGGAGCTGTTTTTT
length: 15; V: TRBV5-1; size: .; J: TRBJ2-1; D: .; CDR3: CASSEGRSSYNEQFF; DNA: TGCGCCAGCAGCGAGGGACGGAGCTCCTACAATGAGCAGTTCTTC
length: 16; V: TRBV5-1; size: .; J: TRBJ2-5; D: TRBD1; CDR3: CASSLAGQGARKTQYF; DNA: TGCGCCAGCAGCTTGGCCGGGCAGGGGGCTCGAAAGACCCAGTACTTC